This T cell receptor beta chain was obtained from a study of shared clonotypes between healthy human individuals. The data were produced by immunoSEQ multiplex PCR, yet TCRdb's version contains in-frame clones alone and is incomplete. This repertoire shows more than 550,000 clones, about 90% found once; its top ten account for 34%. CDR3 length: 16 amino acids. The V end was cut by 2 bases, the J end by 6 bases, with 20 bases between. Germline assignment: CDR1 SNHLY and CDR2 FYNNEI. The receptor comes from a man younger than 30 in good health. Some clones in this sample may be carry-over from other donors' samples. Sequencing was carried out using memory CD8+ T cells from PBMCs. The subset: CD45RO+ cells pooled with CCR7-negative TemRA cells. The chain combines TRBV2 with TRBJ2-7; D tentatively reads TRBD1 or TRBD2 (6 bases each). CDR3: CASSELGGSGALEQYF. CDR3 coding DNA: TGTGCCAGCAGTGAACTGGGGGGCAGTGGGGCTCTCGAGCAGTACTTC.